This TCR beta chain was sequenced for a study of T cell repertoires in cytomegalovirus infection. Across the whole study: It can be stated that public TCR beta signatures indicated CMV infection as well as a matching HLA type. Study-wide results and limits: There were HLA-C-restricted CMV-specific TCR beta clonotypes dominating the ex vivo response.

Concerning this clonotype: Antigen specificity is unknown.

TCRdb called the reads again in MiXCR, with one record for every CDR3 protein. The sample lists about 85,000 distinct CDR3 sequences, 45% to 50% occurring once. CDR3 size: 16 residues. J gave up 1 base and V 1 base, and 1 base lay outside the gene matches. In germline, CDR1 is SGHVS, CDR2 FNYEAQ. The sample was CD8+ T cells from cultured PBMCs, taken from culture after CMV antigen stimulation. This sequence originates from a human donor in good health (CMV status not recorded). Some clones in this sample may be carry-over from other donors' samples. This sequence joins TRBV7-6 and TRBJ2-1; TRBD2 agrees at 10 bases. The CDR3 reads CASSLGTSGSYNEQFF. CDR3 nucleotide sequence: TGTGCCAGCAGCTTAGGGACTAGCGGTTCCTACAATGAGCAGTTCTTC.